The 20 T cell receptor beta chains below come from one sample, sequenced in a study of cytomegalovirus exposure and HLA in healthy donors. PCR amplification relied on 60 Vbeta primers (plus 13 Jbeta primers). Clones were read by immunoSEQ multiplex PCR, and TCRdb kept only the in-frame ones, dropping some. In the table there are 140,000 to 150,000 clones, around 84% of which are singletons. Sequences were obtained from PBMCs. The source is a boy aged 2 to 10 in good health and CMV-seronegative.

CDR3 nucleotides: TGCGCCAGCAGCCATGGAGGGACGCCGATCTACAATGAGCAGTTCTTC. Translated, it gives CASSHGGTPIYNEQFF. V is TRBV4-3 and J is TRBJ2-1; TRBD2 is a possible D gene (6 bases). This CDR3 contains 16 residues. Trimming left V 3 bases short and J 3 bases short, with 15 bases between. Germline CDR1 and CDR2: LGHNA and YSLEER.

The CDR3 bases are TGTGCCAGCAGTTTATTGCCCCCCGACCGACACACGTGGAACTATGGCTACACCTTC. Translated, it gives CASSLLPPDRHTWNYGYTF. V gene TRBV28 combines with J gene TRBJ1-2; D is unclear. The CDR3 runs to 19 residues. Germline V gene lookup returns CDR1 MDHEN and CDR2 SYDVKM. With 1 base removed from V and 2 bases from J, the gap between germline ends came to 23 bases.

The chain has TRBV7-9 and TRBJ1-2, with D unresolved. This CDR3 has 18 amino acids. Per the germline V gene, CDR1 is SEHNR and CDR2 is FQNEAQ (reference sequence). V shed 4 bases and J shed 4 bases, with 25 bases lying between them. The CDR3 reads CASSSRRAVRTISYGYTF. CDR3 nucleotide sequence: TGTGCCAGCAGCTCCCGGCGGGCTGTCAGGACTATATCCTATGGCTACACCTTC.

This clone was counted a few times. The chain employs TRBV29-1 and TRBJ2-2; no firm D call. This CDR3 contains 12 residues. Per germline, CDR1 SQVTM and CDR2 ANQGSEA. The ends were cut back, 4 bases at V and 6 bases at J, with 9 bases in the middle. Here the CDR3 reads CSVVPGAGELFF. The CDR3, as DNA: TGCAGCGTTGTTCCGGGTGCCGGGGAGCTGTTTTTT.

This clone was observed once. The V call is TRBV6-1, the J call TRBJ1-5; 8 bases are shared with TRBD1. CDR3 length: 15 amino acids. Looked up from germline, CDR1 is MNHNS and CDR2 is SASEGT. Losses at the gene ends were 4 bases for V and 6 bases for J; bases not matched to a gene: 8. CDR3 protein: CASSVVGQGGQPQHF. The CDR3 bases are TGTGCCAGCAGTGTAGTCGGACAGGGCGGTCAGCCCCAGCATTTT.

The chain is built from TRBV6-4 and TRBJ2-5; 8 bases match TRBD1. Germline-derived CDR1 and CDR2 are MRHNA and SNTAGT. This CDR3 has 18 amino acids. With V trimmed by 0 bases and J by 9 bases, 18 bases remained unmatched. The CDR3 nucleotides read TGTGCCAGCAGTGACTCAGGCACAGGGGGAGAGTTTTGCAGGGCCCAGTACTTC. This sequence encodes CASSDSGTGGEFCRAQYF.

The chain couples TRBV7-9 to TRBJ1-1; TRBD1 is a possible D gene (5 bases). The CDR3 runs 15 residues. Per the germline V gene, CDR1 is SEHNR and CDR2 is FQNEAQ (reference sequence). V was cut by 1 base and J by 1 base, with 10 bases left in between. The CDR3 sequence is CASSLGRVGNTEAFF. The CDR3 region has the DNA TGTGCCAGCAGCTTAGGCAGGGTCGGGAACACTGAAGCTTTCTTT.

This clone was counted only a few times. The CDR3 region has the DNA TGCGCCAGCAGCTCGCCGGTGACAGGGGTCCAGGCGCAGTACTTC. Its protein is CASSSPVTGVQAQYF. This chain links TRBV5-1 with TRBJ2-5; 8 bases are shared with TRBD1. The germline V gene has CDR1 SGHRS and CDR2 YFSETQ. With 3 bases clipped from V and 11 bases from J, the junction kept 15 bases outside the gene matches. The CDR3 runs 15 residues.

This clone showed up just once. The chain combines TRBV29-1 with TRBJ2-5; TRBD2 matches 12 bases. The CDR3 length is 14 residues. Germline values: CDR1 SQVTM, CDR2 ANQGSEA. J lost 6 bases, V lost 4 bases, and 6 bases had no gene match. The CDR3 DNA reads TGCAGCGTTGCCCGACTAGCGGGAGAAAAGACCCAGTACTTC. Protein product: CSVARLAGEKTQYF.

The J gene is TRBJ2-5, the V gene TRBV10-1; 9 bases are a match to TRBD1. Germline V gene sequence: CDR1 WNHNN, CDR2 SYGVQD (reference sequence). The V gene end was trimmed by 0 bases and the J gene end by 3 bases; junction bases not matched to a gene: 8. CDR3 size: 17 residues. For the CDR3, the DNA is TGCGCCAGCAGTGAGTCCTTCTTGACAGGGGGTGAAGAGACCCAGTACTTC. The encoded protein is CASSESFLTGGEETQYF.

This chain connects TRBV7-9 to TRBJ1-2; D uncertain. Trimming cost V 1 base and J 3 bases, with 15 bases left between them. CDR3 length equals 16 residues. From germline, CDR1 is SEHNR and CDR2 FQNEAQ (reference sequence). The CDR3 is CASSLVLRVWDYGYTF. The CDR3 DNA reads as TGTGCCAGCAGCTTAGTATTGAGGGTTTGGGACTATGGCTACACCTTC. The full variable domain, rest sourced from reference TRBV7-9 and TRBJ1-2, is DTGVSQNPRHKITKRGQNVTFRCDPISEHNRLYWYRQTLGQGPEFLTYFQNEAQLEKSRLLSDRFSAERPKGSFSTLEIQRTEQGDSAMYLCASSLVLRVWDYGYTFGSGTRLTVV.

V and J are TRBV5-4 and TRBJ2-1; 8 nucleotides align to TRBD2. J lost 2 bases, V lost 4 bases, and 8 bases had no gene match. The germline CDR1 and CDR2 sequences are SGHNT and YYREEE (reference sequence). This CDR3 has 16 amino acids. The CDR3 loop is CASSPGGGRTYNEQFF. CDR3 nucleotides: TGTGCCAGCAGCCCGGGAGGCGGGAGGACCTACAATGAGCAGTTCTTC.

The chain has TRBV7-3 and TRBJ2-7, with no clear D. The V gene lost 7 bases and the J gene lost 1 base, with 8 bases spanning the gap. This CDR3 region has 12 residues. Germline loops: CDR1 SGHTA, CDR2 FQGTGA. CDR3 coding DNA: TGTGCCAGCATAGAAACTTCCTACGAGCAGTACTTC. Protein sequence: CASIETSYEQYF.

The V gene is TRBV9, the J gene TRBJ2-2; TRBD2 matches 7 bases. Losses at the gene ends were 4 bases for V and 1 base for J; bases not matched to a gene: 4. CDR1 SGDLS and CDR2 YYNGEE come from the germline V gene. CDR3 length: 15 residues. The CDR3 DNA sequence: TGTGCCAGCAGCCCCCGGGGGGTGAACACCGGGGAGCTGTTTTTT. It encodes CASSPRGVNTGELFF.

In this sample, this clone turned up once. The chain uses TRBV28 and TRBJ1-4; D unresolved. The germline V and J ends were trimmed by 7 bases and 1 base, with 13 bases remaining between them. The CDR3 runs 15 residues. Germline CDR1 reads MDHEN; CDR2 reads SYDVKM. CDR3 DNA sequence: TGTGCCAGCACGCCCGTTTCGGGAACTAATGAAAAACTGTTTTTT. Protein sequence: CASTPVSGTNEKLFF.

In its sample, this clone was seen a few times. This sequence joins TRBV27 and TRBJ1-5; TRBD1 agrees at 9 bases. Germline trimming cut 3 bases from V and 6 bases from J; bases unmatched to any gene: 15. The germline V gene encodes CDR1 MNHEY and CDR2 SMNVEV (reference sequence). CDR3 size: 18 residues. As DNA, the CDR3 is TGTGCCAGCAGTTTTTATGGACAGGGGTTCGGGCGGAGTCAGCCCCAGCATTTT. Translated: CASSFYGQGFGRSQPQHF.

The rearrangement joins TRBV10-3 to TRBJ2-1; TRBD2 might be the D (6 bases). The CDR3 runs to 16 residues. V was pared by 5 bases and J by 10 bases, with 24 bases between. Germline assignment: CDR1 ENHRY and CDR2 SYGVKD. For the CDR3, the DNA is TGTGCCATCAGTAAATCCGGGACTCAAACCTCAGAGGAGCAGTTCTTC. This codes for CAISKSGTQTSEEQFF.

In regard to this clone: One junction end does not reproduce the germline sequence, and a read error may be involved. J is TRBJ2-2 and V is TRBV6-1; 7 bases line up with TRBD2. This CDR3 spans 13 amino acids. Germline CDR1 MNHNS, CDR2 SASEGT. The CDR3 spells CASPGTNTGELLF. In nucleotides, the CDR3 is TGTGCCAGCCCCGGGACTAACACCGGGGAGCTGCTTTTT.

The rearrangement links TRBV19 to TRBJ1-2; possibly TRBD1 for D (6 bases). The CDR3 totals 15 residues. V was trimmed by 4 bases and J by 3 bases, leaving 15 bases between them. Germline-derived CDR1 and CDR2 are LNHDA and SQIVND (reference sequence). CDR3 sequence reads: CASSTRQARDYGYTF. The CDR3, as DNA: TGTGCCAGTAGTACAAGACAGGCGAGAGACTATGGCTACACCTTC.

The V gene is TRBV9, the J gene TRBJ2-1; tentative D call: TRBD2 (6 bases). The CDR3 runs to 17 residues. Germline values: CDR1 SGDLS, CDR2 YYNGEE. The V end was cut by 4 bases, the J end by 1 base, with 18 bases between. In DNA, the CDR3 is TGTGCCAGCAGCCTAGGTGGGGGGAGCGGGTCCTACAATGAGCAGTTCTTC. Encoded protein: CASSLGGGSGSYNEQFF.